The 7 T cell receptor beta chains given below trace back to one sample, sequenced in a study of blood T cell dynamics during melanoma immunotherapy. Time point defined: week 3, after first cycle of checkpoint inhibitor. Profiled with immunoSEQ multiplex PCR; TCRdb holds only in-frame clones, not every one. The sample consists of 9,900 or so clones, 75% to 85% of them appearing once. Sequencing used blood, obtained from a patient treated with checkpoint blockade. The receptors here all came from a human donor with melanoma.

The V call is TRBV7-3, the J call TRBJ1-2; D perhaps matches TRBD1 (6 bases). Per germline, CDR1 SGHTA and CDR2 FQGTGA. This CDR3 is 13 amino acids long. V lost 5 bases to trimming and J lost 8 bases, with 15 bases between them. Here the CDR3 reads CASSRDITTGYTF. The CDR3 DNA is TGTGCCAGCAGCCGGGACATAACGACGGGCTACACCTTC.

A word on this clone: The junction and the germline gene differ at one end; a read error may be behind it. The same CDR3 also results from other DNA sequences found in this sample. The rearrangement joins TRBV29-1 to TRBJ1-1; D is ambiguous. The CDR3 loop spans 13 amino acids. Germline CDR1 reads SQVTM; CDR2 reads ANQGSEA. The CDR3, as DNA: TGCAGCACGTCGCAGCAGGTGAACACTGAGGCTTTCTTT. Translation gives CSTSQQVNTEAFF.

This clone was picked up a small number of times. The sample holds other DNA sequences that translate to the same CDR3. In DNA form, the CDR3 reads TGCGCCAGCAGCCAAGATAGGAGCGGGGAGACCCAGTACTTC. Protein sequence: CASSQDRSGETQYF. The chain combines TRBV4-3 with TRBJ2-5, with D possibly TRBD2 on 6 matching bases. The ends were cut back, 0 bases at V and 5 bases at J, with 10 bases in the middle. From germline, CDR1 is LGHNA and CDR2 YSLEER. The CDR3 contains 14 residues.

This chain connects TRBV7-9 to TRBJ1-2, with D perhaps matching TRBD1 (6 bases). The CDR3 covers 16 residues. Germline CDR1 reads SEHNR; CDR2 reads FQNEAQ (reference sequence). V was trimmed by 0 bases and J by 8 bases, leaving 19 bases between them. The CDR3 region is CASSLAGSTGREGYTF. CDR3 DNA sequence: TGTGCCAGCAGCTTAGCAGGGTCGACAGGCCGTGAGGGCTACACCTTC.

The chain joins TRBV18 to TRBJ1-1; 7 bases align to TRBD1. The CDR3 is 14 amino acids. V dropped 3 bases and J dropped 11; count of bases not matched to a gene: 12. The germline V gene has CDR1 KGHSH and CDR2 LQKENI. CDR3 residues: CASSPNNRGSEAFF. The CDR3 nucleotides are TGTGCCAGCTCACCCAACAACAGGGGCTCCGAGGCTTTCTTT. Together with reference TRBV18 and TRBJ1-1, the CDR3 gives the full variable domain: NAGVMQNPRHLVRRRGQEARLRCSPMKGHSHVYWYRQLPEEGLKFMVYLQKENIIDESGMPKERFSAEFPKEGPSILRIQQVVRGDSAAYFCASSPNNRGSEAFFGQGTRLTVV.

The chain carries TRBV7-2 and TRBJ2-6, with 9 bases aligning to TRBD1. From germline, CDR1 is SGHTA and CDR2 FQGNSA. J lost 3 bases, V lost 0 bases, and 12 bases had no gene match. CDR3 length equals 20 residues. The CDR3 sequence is CASSLASAQGAPDGANVLTF. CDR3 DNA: TGTGCCAGCAGCTTAGCCTCGGCACAGGGGGCGCCGGATGGGGCCAACGTCCTGACTTTC.

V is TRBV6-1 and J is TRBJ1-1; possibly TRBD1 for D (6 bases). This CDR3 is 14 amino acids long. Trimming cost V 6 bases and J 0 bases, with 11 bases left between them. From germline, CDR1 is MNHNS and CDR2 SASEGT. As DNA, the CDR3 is TGTGCCAGCAGAACCGGACAGATGAACACTGAAGCTTTCTTT. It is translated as CASRTGQMNTEAFF.